The source of this T cell receptor (beta chain) is a study of CD8 T cells in Susac syndrome. The germline V gene encodes CDR1 MNHEY and CDR2 SMNVEV (reference sequence). The CDR3 is made up of 12 amino acids. This clonotype was seen only a few times. Healthy donors served as age- and sex-matched controls. TEMRA cells were enriched by FACS, while CD8+ and CD4+ T cells were obtained through a negative isolation that was performed magnetically. Roughly 0.45 to 1 ug RNA was reverse transcribed with random hexamers. MiXCR was run by TCRdb on the immunoSEQ multiplex PCR reads, yielding one entry per CDR3 protein. This sample yields 120,000 to 150,000 distinct CDR3 sequences, of which 94% are seen a single time; about 0.26% belongs to the top ten.

The chain links TRBV27 to TRBJ2-7; the D gene is possibly TRBD2 (6 bases). The origin of this receptor is a human donor in good health. Sequenced sample: CD8+ T cells from PBMCs. CDR3 sequence: CASGLSSYEQYF. DNA of the CDR3: TGTGCTAGCGGCTTAAGCTCCTACGAGCAGTACTTC.